A selection of T cell receptor beta chains follows, all from one sample in a study of post-analysis software for immune sequencing data. From the PCR reads, TCRdb called clonotypes with MiXCR, one entry per CDR3 protein. The table records approximately 630,000 distinct CDR3 sequences, 55% to 60% of them present only once. Sequencing was carried out using blood. These receptors came from a girl aged 2-10 years with multiple sclerosis. CDR3s include the opening cysteine and the closing phenylalanine or tryptophan. A D gene is named only where the DNA matches it firmly. The size of a clone is reported for some rows only, either as once, few or many, or as a class for expanded clones.

.	TRBV20-1	TRBJ2-4	.	CSADQNVGQGNIQYF	TGCAGTGCTGACCAGAATGTAGGCCAGGGAAACATTCAGTACTTC
once	TRBV20-1	TRBJ1-1	.	CSARRGDTEAFF	TGCAGTGCTAGACGGGGGGACACTGAAGCTTTCTTT
.	TRBV29-1	TRBJ2-1	.	CSVLTQGNEQFF	TGCAGCGTTCTGACTCAAGGGAATGAGCAGTTCTTC
once	TRBV24-1	TRBJ2-6	TRBD1	CATSRGGQGVPGANVLTF	TGTGCCACCAGTCGGGGCGGACAGGGGGTACCTGGGGCCAACGTCCTGACTTTC
.	TRBV12-3/TRBV12-4	TRBJ1-5	TRBD1	CTTGQLGNQPQHF	TGTACCACGGGACAGTTGGGCAATCAGCCCCAGCATTTT
.	TRBV12-3/TRBV12-4	TRBJ2-5	.	CASSLAGSPEQYF	TGTGCCAGCAGTTTAGCCGGGTCCCCTGAGCAGTACTTC
few	TRBV10-3	TRBJ2-7	TRBD2	CAITKTSGYEQYF	TGTGCCATCACTAAGACTAGCGGCTACGAGCAGTACTTC
once	TRBV7-9	TRBJ2-7	.	CASSLVRQDVTYEQYF	TGTGCCAGCAGCTTAGTTCGCCAGGACGTTACCTACGAGCAGTACTTC
few	TRBV5-4	TRBJ2-1	TRBD2	CASSLLTSGGNEQFF	TGTGCCAGCAGCTTATTGACTAGCGGGGGAAATGAGCAGTTCTTC
.	TRBV9	TRBJ2-5	TRBD1	CASSVGTGETQYF	TGTGCCAGCAGCGTTGGGACAGGGGAGACCCAGTACTTC
.	TRBV7-9	TRBJ2-2	.	CASSLGPTRTNPGELFF	TGTGCCAGCAGCTTAGGGCCGACTAGAACTAATCCCGGGGAGCTGTTTTTT
few	TRBV24-1	TRBJ2-5	.	CATSGGKWETQYF	TGTGCCACCAGTGGAGGAAAATGGGAGACCCAGTACTTC
.	TRBV6-5	TRBJ2-7	.	CASSPSGRNEQYF	TGTGCCAGCAGTCCAAGTGGTCGCAATGAGCAGTACTTC
.	TRBV4-1	TRBJ1-2	TRBD1	CASSHAGDREHGYTF	TGCGCCAGCAGCCACGCCGGGGACAGGGAACATGGCTACACCTTC